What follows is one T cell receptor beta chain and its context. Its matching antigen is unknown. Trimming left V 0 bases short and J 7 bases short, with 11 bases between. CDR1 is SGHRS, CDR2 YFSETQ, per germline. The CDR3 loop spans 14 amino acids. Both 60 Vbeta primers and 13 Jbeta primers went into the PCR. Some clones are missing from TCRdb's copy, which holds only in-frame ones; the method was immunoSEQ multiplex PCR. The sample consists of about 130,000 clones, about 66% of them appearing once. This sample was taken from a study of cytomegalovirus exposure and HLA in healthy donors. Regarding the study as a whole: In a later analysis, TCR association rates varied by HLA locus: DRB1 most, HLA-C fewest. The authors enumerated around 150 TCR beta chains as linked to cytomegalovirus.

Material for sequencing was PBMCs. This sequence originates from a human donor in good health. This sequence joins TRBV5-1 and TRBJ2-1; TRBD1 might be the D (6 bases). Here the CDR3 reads CASSLEQGGNEQFF. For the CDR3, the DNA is TGCGCCAGCAGCTTGGAACAGGGTGGGAATGAGCAGTTCTTC.